This entry lists 7 T cell receptor beta chains sequenced from one sample in a study of shared clonotypes between healthy human individuals. Assay used: immunoSEQ multiplex PCR; TCRdb lists only in-frame clones, some missing. The table includes about 2.4 million clones, 90% to 95% detected once. Source material: naive CD4+ T cells from PBMCs. Subset of the sample: CD45RA+ positively selected. All receptors derive from a man between 18 and 29 years old in good health. Some clones in this sample may be carry-over from other donors' samples.

The chain employs TRBV28 and TRBJ2-3; tentative D call: TRBD1 (6 bases). This CDR3 contains 16 residues. Germline-derived CDR1 and CDR2 are MDHEN and SYDVKM. V lost 5 bases and J lost 2, with 17 bases in between. This CDR3 reads CASSPQGLAITDTQYF. CDR3 DNA: TGTGCCAGCAGTCCGCAGGGGCTGGCTATCACAGATACGCAGTATTTT.

The chain links TRBV28 to TRBJ2-2; D is uncertain. Trimming shortened V by 4 bases and J by 6 bases, and 9 bases separated the two germline ends. Per the germline V gene, CDR1 is MDHEN and CDR2 is SYDVKM. CDR3 length: 13 residues. CDR3 nucleotide sequence: TGTGCCAGCAGTTCAAGGGTCCCCGGGGAGCTGTTTTTT. This gives the protein CASSSRVPGELFF. The full variable domain, in which reference TRBV28 and TRBJ2-2 provide the parts outside the CDR3, is DVKVTQSSRYLVKRTGEKVFLECVQDMDHENMFWYRQDPGLGLRLIYFSYDVKMKEKGDIPEGYSVSREKKERFSLILESASTNQTSMYLCASSSRVPGELFFGEGSRLTVL.

The gene calls are TRBV28 and TRBJ2-2; 9 bases align to TRBD2. Germline V gene lookup returns CDR1 MDHEN and CDR2 SYDVKM. V dropped 2 bases and J dropped 3; count of bases not matched to a gene: 4. The CDR3 extends over 16 amino acids. This CDR3 is CASSLAGGPDTGELFF. The CDR3 DNA is TGTGCCAGCAGTTTAGCGGGAGGGCCGGACACCGGGGAGCTGTTTTTT.

V gene TRBV19 combines with J gene TRBJ2-3; 14 bases agree with TRBD2. CDR1 is LNHDA and CDR2 is SQIVND in the germline V gene (reference sequence). Trimming cost V 0 bases and J 4 bases; bases outside gene matches: 12. The length of the CDR3 is 20 residues. For the CDR3, the DNA is TGTGCCAGTAGTATAGAGGCCGGCCGGGGACTAGCGGGAGAGGCAGATACGCAGTATTTT. This translates into CASSIEAGRGLAGEADTQYF. Full variable domain (missing parts from reference TRBV19 and TRBJ2-3): DGGITQSPKYLFRKEGQNVTLSCEQNLNHDAMYWYRQDPGQGLRLIYYSQIVNDFQKGDIAEGYSVSREKKESFPLTVTSAQKNPTAFYLCASSIEAGRGLAGEADTQYFGPGTRLTVL.

The rearrangement links TRBV11-2 to TRBJ1-4, with D uncertain. The CDR3 spans 15 residues. Germline V gives CDR1 SGHAT, CDR2 FQNNGV. V lost 2 bases and J 8 bases, leaving 15 bases between the germline ends. The CDR3 region has the DNA TGTGCCAGCAGCTTAAGCCCTCGGGCGGGGGAAAAACTGTTTTTT. It encodes CASSLSPRAGEKLFF.

This chain joins TRBV9 and TRBJ1-1, with TRBD1 identical over 9 bases. The CDR3 has 18 amino acids. V dropped 3 bases and J dropped 2; count of bases not matched to a gene: 14. The germline V gene encodes CDR1 SGDLS and CDR2 YYNGEE. The CDR3 sequence is CASSGQQGAKGLNTEAFF. CDR3 in DNA: TGTGCCAGCAGCGGGCAACAGGGGGCGAAGGGACTAAACACTGAAGCTTTCTTT.

This clone was recorded once. The CDR3 loop reads CSARGLLTQYF. As DNA, the CDR3 is TGCAGTGCTAGAGGCCTCCTCACGCAGTATTTT. The chain recombines TRBV20-1 with TRBJ2-3, with D uncertain. Per the germline V gene, CDR1 is DFQATT and CDR2 is SNEGSKA (reference sequence). The CDR3 totals 11 residues. Trimming took 1 base from V and 9 from J, leaving 8 bases between them.